This paragraph reports one T cell receptor beta chain. This specimen comes from a study of T cell clones after liver transplantation. As for the study in general: Patients counted as tolerant after at least one year off all immunosuppression, enzymes not exceeding twice normal.

Produced via immunoSEQ multiplex PCR; TCRdb's table is partial and in-frame only. The data show approximately 75,000 clones, with under 90% seen just once and approximately 0.73% held by the top ten. Deletions cut 6 bases from V and 0 bases from J, with 12 bases between. The CDR3 covers 15 residues. Germline V gene lookup returns CDR1 MNHEY and CDR2 SVGAGI. This clonotype originated in a human patient who received a liver transplant. The graft donor may account for some of the T cells. The chain uses TRBV6-5 and TRBJ2-1; D might be TRBD2 (5 bases). The sequences come from CD4+ T cells from blood, collected 12 months after liver transplant. CDR3: CASRYSGRSYNEQFF. The CDR3 coding sequence is TGTGCCAGCAGGTACAGCGGTCGCTCCTACAATGAGCAGTTCTTC.